The 18 T cell receptor beta chains below come from one sample, sequenced in a study of EBV T-cell therapy then PD-1 blockade in nasopharyngeal carcinoma. Repertoires were generated with immunoSEQ multiplex PCR, while TCRdb's copy carries only in-frame clones and drops some. The table records roughly 20,000 clones, 84% of them present only once. The sample's treatment: AdE1-LMPpoly-expanded autologous EBV-specific T-cell therapy followed by anti-PD-1 nivolumab. These receptors' targets are unknown. This specimen was CD8+ T cells from blood, taken around day 35 from a patient whose treatment included autologous EBV-specific T cells and nivolumab. The receptors shown here come from a man aged 40-50 years with nasopharyngeal carcinoma.

This chain links TRBV6-5 with TRBJ2-1; 11 positions agree with TRBD1. The CDR3 contains 15 residues. V dropped 5 bases and J dropped 8; count of bases not matched to a gene: 8. Germline CDR1 MNHEY, CDR2 SVGAGI. The DNA of the CDR3 is TGTGCCAGCAGTAGCTCCGGGACAGGGGGGGATGAGCAGTTCTTC. Protein sequence: CASSSSGTGGDEQFF.

This chain uses TRBV27 with TRBJ2-7; D uncertain. Germline assignment: CDR1 MNHEY and CDR2 SMNVEV (reference sequence). V gave up 7 bases and J gave up 4 bases, with 14 bases separating them. CDR3 length equals 13 residues. Here the CDR3 reads CASTESVGYEQYF. The CDR3, as DNA: TGTGCCAGCACAGAATCGGTGGGGTACGAGCAGTACTTC.

V and J are TRBV6-2 or TRBV6-3 and TRBJ2-7; D gene uncertain. V was cut by 0 bases and J by 2 bases, with 8 bases left in between. Germline CDR1 reads MNHEY; CDR2 reads SVGEGT. CDR3 length: 14 amino acids. This chain's CDR3 is CASSYSDGAYEQYF. Written as DNA, the CDR3 is TGTGCCAGCAGTTACTCCGACGGAGCCTACGAGCAGTACTTC.

V gene TRBV4-1 combines with J gene TRBJ1-2; D is ambiguous. Germline CDR1 MGHRA, CDR2 YSYEKL. The ends were cut back, 4 bases at V and 4 bases at J, with 7 bases in the middle. This CDR3 has 12 amino acids. This CDR3 is CASSLSAYGYTF. The CDR3 DNA sequence: TGCGCCAGCAGCCTTTCAGCCTATGGCTACACCTTC.

CDR3 sequence: CASSEQGYKGQPQHF. In DNA, the CDR3 is TGTGCCAGCAGTGAACAAGGATATAAGGGTCAGCCCCAGCATTTT. The genes are TRBV6-1 and TRBJ1-5; D is unclear. Germline V gene lookup returns CDR1 MNHNS and CDR2 SASEGT. The CDR3 runs to 15 residues. The V end was cut by 2 bases, the J end by 6 bases, with 14 bases between.

DNA for the CDR3: TGTGCCAGCAGCTTATTGGCGGGGGGGTCCGCTGAGCAGTTCTTC. Translating it yields CASSLLAGGSAEQFF. The rearrangement uses TRBV7-6 and TRBJ2-1; 9 bases agree with TRBD2. V was clipped by 2 bases and J by 9 bases; unmatched bases: 8. Germline loops: CDR1 SGHVS, CDR2 FNYEAQ. CDR3 size: 15 residues.

J is TRBJ2-7 and V is TRBV19; 15 bases match TRBD2. Germline V CDR1 and CDR2: LNHDA, SQIVND (reference sequence). This CDR3 region has 16 residues. V lost 5 bases to trimming and J lost 1 base; unmatched junction nucleotides: 3. The CDR3: CASSRGLAGGSYEQYF. DNA for the CDR3: TGTGCCAGTAGTCGGGGACTAGCGGGGGGTTCCTACGAGCAGTACTTC.

The genes are TRBV7-8 and TRBJ1-1, with a tentative D call TRBD1 (5 bases). This CDR3 region has 16 residues. Per germline, CDR1 SGHVS and CDR2 FQNEAQ. The V gene lost 1 base and the J gene lost 1 base, with 13 bases spanning the gap. CDR3 sequence reads: CASSLVLAGWNTEAFF. The CDR3 DNA sequence: TGTGCCAGCAGCTTAGTTCTGGCAGGGTGGAACACTGAAGCTTTCTTT.

This chain joins TRBV5-4 and TRBJ2-7; 9 bases are shared with TRBD2. V shed 4 bases, J shed 7 bases, and the junction held 12 bases outside the gene matches. The germline CDR1 and CDR2 sequences are SGHNT and YYREEE (reference sequence). The CDR3 is 15 amino acids. This chain's CDR3 is CASSRGASGNWEQYF. In DNA form, the CDR3 reads TGTGCCAGCAGCAGGGGCGCTAGCGGGAACTGGGAGCAGTACTTC.

This sequence joins TRBV6-1 and TRBJ1-5, with D maybe TRBD1 (6 bases). This CDR3 region has 14 residues. The ends were cut back, 3 bases at V and 2 bases at J, with 8 bases in the middle. Germline V lookup: CDR1 MNHNS, CDR2 SASEGT. The CDR3 bases are TGTGCCAGCAGTGACAGGGGCCGCAATCAGCCCCAGCATTTT. Protein sequence: CASSDRGRNQPQHF.

J is TRBJ2-6 and V is TRBV9; 7 nucleotides agree with TRBD2. The CDR3 is 16 residues long. V was clipped by 0 bases and J by 4 bases; unmatched bases: 4. Germline assignment: CDR1 SGDLS and CDR2 YYNGEE. The CDR3 coding sequence is TGTGCCAGCAGCGTAGCCGGGACTACAGGGGCCAACGTCCTGACTTTC. Protein sequence: CASSVAGTTGANVLTF.

The chain is built from TRBV2 and TRBJ1-1; D not certain. The CDR3 is made up of 14 amino acids. Germline CDR1 reads SNHLY; CDR2 reads FYNNEI. Trimming removed 6 bases from V and 0 bases from J, with 11 bases in between. The DNA for the CDR3 is TGTGCCAGCAGGGGGAGGATCATGAACACTGAAGCTTTCTTT. Translation gives CASRGRIMNTEAFF.

The chain uses TRBV2 and TRBJ1-1; D not resolved. The V end was cut by 7 bases, the J end by 4 bases, with 13 bases between. CDR1 SNHLY and CDR2 FYNNEI come from the germline V gene. There are 13 residues in the CDR3. The CDR3 sequence: CASNLGEGTEAFF. The CDR3 bases are TGTGCCAGCAACCTCGGGGAAGGCACTGAAGCTTTCTTT. Supplemented by reference TRBV2 and TRBJ1-1, the full variable domain reads EPEVTQTPSHQVTQMGQEVILRCVPISNHLYFYWYRQILGQKVEFLVSFYNNEISEKSEIFDDQFSVERPDGSNFTLKIRSTKLEDSAMYFCASNLGEGTEAFFGQGTRLTVV.

The genes are TRBV7-8 and TRBJ1-5, with 10 bases lining up with TRBD1. V dropped 5 bases and J dropped 7; count of bases not matched to a gene: 8. Germline lookup yields CDR1 SGHVS and CDR2 FQNEAQ. The CDR3 extends over 15 amino acids. The CDR3 DNA sequence: TGTGCCAGCAGCCTCCTGGGACAGGGGAGCCAGCCCCAGCATTTT. This encodes CASSLLGQGSQPQHF.

This clone was recorded a few times. The chain couples TRBV5-6 to TRBJ1-2; TRBD1 matches 7 bases. Trimming took 3 bases from V and 1 from J; bases not matched to a gene: 9. The CDR3 contains 16 residues. Germline CDR1 is SGHDT and CDR2 is YYEEEE. This CDR3 reads CASSSHSDRSNYGYTF. CDR3 in DNA: TGTGCCAGCAGCTCTCATTCGGACAGGAGTAACTATGGCTACACCTTC. Full variable domain (remainder filled in from reference TRBV5-6 and TRBJ1-2): DAGVTQSPTHLIKTRGQQVTLRCSPKSGHDTVSWYQQALGQGPQFIFQYYEEEERQRGNFPDRFSGHQFPNYSSELNVNALLLGDSALYLCASSSHSDRSNYGYTFGSGTRLTVV.

This clone appeared a few times. The chain carries TRBV25-1 and TRBJ1-6; 9 bases match TRBD1. V lost 5 bases, J lost 10 bases, and 6 bases stayed unmatched. CDR3 size: 14 residues. In germline, CDR1 is MGHDK, CDR2 SYGVNS. The CDR3 here is CASSWDRESSPLHF. CDR3 bases: TGTGCCAGCAGTTGGGACAGGGAGTCCTCACCCCTCCACTTT.

V and J are TRBV4-2 and TRBJ1-2; D ambiguous. This CDR3 spans 14 amino acids. CDR1 LGHNA and CDR2 YNFKEQ come from the germline V gene. The V end was cut by 0 bases, the J end by 4 bases, with 9 bases between. CDR3 sequence (DNA): TGTGCCAGCAGCCAAGATCCCTACAGCTATGGCTACACCTTC. Residues: CASSQDPYSYGYTF.

This chain uses TRBV19 with TRBJ2-5, with D tentatively TRBD2 (6 bases). CDR1 is LNHDA, CDR2 SQIVND, per germline (reference sequence). V lost 6 bases, J lost 4 bases, and 18 bases lay in between. The length of the CDR3 is 15 residues. For the CDR3, the DNA is TGTGCCAGTAGCGGAGGGACTCTCTGGGGAGAGACCCAGTACTTC. It codes for CASSGGTLWGETQYF.